This TCR beta chain comes out of a study of T cells in Graves' hyperthyroidism and ophthalmopathy. About the research overall: Blood was drawn when the patient was first diagnosed and still untreated.

Amplification yielded TCR beta CDR3 regions, with RNA transcripts as the source. HTBI primers were employed in a first-round RT-PCR of the TCR CDR3. TCRdb independently ran MiXCR on the multiplex PCR reads; one entry per CDR3 protein. The table has a few hundred thousand distinct CDR3 sequences, roughly 18% seen once. Those patients with uncontrolled infection, other autoimmune disease, pregnancy or lactation were excluded. Study-wide results and caveats: Blood also carried most thyroid clonotypes expanded above 0.001.

With 1 base removed from V and 2 bases from J, the gap between germline ends came to 9 bases. Germline lookup yields CDR1 SGHNT and CDR2 YYREEE (reference sequence). This CDR3 region has 14 residues. In its sample, this clonotype was seen many times. What it binds is unknown. The sample comprised blood. The TCR originated in a woman aged 40 to 50 with Graves' ophthalmopathy. The rearrangement joins TRBV5-4 to TRBJ1-2; D is unresolved. DNA of the CDR3: TGTGCCAGCAGCTTGAAGGACCCCAACTATGGCTACACCTTC. Translation: CASSLKDPNYGYTF. Variable domain in full (rest from reference TRBV5-4 and TRBJ1-2): ETGVTQSPTHLIKTRGQQVTLRCSSQSGHNTVSWYQQALGQGPQFIFQYYREEENGRGNFPPRFSGLQFPNYSSELNVNALELDDSALYLCASSLKDPNYGYTFGSGTRLTVV.